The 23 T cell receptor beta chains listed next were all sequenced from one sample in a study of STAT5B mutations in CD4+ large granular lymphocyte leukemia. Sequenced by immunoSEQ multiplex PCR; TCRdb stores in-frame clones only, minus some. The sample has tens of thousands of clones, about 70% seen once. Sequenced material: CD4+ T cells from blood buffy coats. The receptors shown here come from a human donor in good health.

CDR3 bases: TGTGCCAGTAGTATCTCGTTGGGGGCCTACAATGAGCAGTTCTTC. The encoded protein is CASSISLGAYNEQFF. This rearrangement joins TRBV19 to TRBJ2-1; the D call may be TRBD1 or TRBD2 (5 bases each). Trimming cost V 3 bases and J 2 bases, with 11 bases left between them. Germline V lookup: CDR1 LNHDA, CDR2 SQIVND (reference sequence). The CDR3 extends over 15 amino acids.

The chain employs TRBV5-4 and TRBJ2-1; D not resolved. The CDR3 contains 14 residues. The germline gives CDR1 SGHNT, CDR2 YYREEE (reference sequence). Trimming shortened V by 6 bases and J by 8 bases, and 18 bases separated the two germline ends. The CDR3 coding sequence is TGTGCCAGCACCCCCGGGCCCTCAAGGGATGAGCAGTTCTTC. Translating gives CASTPGPSRDEQFF.

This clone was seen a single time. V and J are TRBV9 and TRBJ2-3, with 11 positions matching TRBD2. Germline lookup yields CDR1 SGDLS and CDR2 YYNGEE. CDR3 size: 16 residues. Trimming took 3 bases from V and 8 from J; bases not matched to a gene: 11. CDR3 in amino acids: CASSADLAGGLGTQYF. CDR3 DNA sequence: TGTGCCAGCAGCGCCGATCTAGCGGGGGGCTTGGGTACGCAGTATTTT. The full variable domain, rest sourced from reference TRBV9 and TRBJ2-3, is DSGVTQTPKHLITATGQRVTLRCSPRSGDLSVYWYQQSLDQGLQFLIQYYNGEERAKGNILERFSAQQFPDLHSELNLSSLELGDSALYFCASSADLAGGLGTQYFGPGTRLTVL.

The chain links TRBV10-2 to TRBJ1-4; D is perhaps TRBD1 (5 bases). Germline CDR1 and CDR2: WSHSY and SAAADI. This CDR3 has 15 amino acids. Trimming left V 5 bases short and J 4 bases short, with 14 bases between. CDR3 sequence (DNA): TGCGCCAGCAGTCCCGGTCCGAGGGGTAATGAAAAACTGTTTTTT. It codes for CASSPGPRGNEKLFF.

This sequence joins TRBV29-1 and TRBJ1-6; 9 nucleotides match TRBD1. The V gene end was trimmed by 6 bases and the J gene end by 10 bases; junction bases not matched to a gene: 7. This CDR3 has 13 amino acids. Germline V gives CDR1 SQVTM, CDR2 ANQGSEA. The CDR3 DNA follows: TGCAGCGTCTGGGACAGGGAAGGCTCACCCCTCCACTTT. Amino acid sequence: CSVWDREGSPLHF.

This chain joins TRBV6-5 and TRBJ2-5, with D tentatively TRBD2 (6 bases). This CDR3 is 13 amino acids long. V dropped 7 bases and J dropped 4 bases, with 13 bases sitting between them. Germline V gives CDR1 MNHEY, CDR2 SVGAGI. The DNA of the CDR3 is TGTGCCAGCATTTCACCAGCGGGAGAGACCCAGTACTTC. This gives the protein CASISPAGETQYF.

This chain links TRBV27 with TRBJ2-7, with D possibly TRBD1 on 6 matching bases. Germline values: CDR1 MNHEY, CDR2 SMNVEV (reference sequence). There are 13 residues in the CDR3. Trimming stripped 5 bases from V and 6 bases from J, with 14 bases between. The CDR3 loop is CASSPRQVIEQYF. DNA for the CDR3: TGTGCCAGCAGTCCGCGACAGGTAATCGAGCAGTACTTC.

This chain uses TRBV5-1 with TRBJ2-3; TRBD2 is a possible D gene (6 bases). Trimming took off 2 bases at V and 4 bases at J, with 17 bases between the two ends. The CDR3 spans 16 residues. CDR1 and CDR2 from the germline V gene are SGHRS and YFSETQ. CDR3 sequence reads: CASSFGRTGGADTQYF. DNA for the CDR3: TGCGCCAGCAGCTTTGGGAGGACGGGTGGGGCAGATACGCAGTATTTT.

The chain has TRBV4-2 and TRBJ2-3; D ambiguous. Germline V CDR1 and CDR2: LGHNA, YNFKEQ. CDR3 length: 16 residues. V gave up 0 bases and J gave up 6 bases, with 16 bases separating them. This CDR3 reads CASSQEGGNGVDTQYF. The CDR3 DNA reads TGTGCCAGCAGCCAAGAAGGTGGGAACGGCGTGGATACGCAGTATTTT.

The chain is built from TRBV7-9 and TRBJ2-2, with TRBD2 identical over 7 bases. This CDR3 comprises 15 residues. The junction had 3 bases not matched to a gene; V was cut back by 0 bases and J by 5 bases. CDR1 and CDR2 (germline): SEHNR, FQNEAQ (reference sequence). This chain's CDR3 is CASSLAMGGTGELFF. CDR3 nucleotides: TGTGCCAGCAGCTTAGCGATGGGGGGGACCGGGGAGCTGTTTTTT.

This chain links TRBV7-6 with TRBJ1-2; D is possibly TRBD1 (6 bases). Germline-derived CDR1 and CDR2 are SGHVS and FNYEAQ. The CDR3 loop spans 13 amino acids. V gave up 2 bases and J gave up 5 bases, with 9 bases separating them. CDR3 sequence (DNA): TGTGCCAGCAGCTTAACAGGGCTATATGGCTACACCTTC. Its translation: CASSLTGLYGYTF.

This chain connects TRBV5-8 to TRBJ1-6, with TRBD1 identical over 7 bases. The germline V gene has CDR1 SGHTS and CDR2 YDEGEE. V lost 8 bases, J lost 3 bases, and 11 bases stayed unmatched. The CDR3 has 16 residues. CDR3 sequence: CASLTPTGDYNSPLHF. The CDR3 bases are TGTGCCAGTCTTACCCCTACAGGGGACTATAATTCACCCCTCCACTTT.

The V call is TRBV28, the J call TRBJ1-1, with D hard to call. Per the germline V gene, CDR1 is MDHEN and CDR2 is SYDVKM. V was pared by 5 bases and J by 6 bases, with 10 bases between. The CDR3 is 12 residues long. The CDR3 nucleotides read TGTGCCAGCAGTGGACCGAGCCCTGAAGCTTTCTTT. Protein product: CASSGPSPEAFF.

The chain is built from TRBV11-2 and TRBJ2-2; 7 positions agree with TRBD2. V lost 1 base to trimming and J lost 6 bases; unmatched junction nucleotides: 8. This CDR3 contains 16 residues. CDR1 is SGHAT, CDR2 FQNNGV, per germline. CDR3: CASSLVGGRMPGELFF. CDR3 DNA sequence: TGTGCCAGCAGCTTAGTGGGGGGGAGGATGCCCGGGGAGCTGTTTTTT.

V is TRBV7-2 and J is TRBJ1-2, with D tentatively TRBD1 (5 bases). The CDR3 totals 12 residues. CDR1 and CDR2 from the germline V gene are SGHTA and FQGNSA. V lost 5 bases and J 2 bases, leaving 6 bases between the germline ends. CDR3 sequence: CASSPGNYGYTF. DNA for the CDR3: TGTGCCAGCAGCCCAGGGAACTATGGCTACACCTTC.

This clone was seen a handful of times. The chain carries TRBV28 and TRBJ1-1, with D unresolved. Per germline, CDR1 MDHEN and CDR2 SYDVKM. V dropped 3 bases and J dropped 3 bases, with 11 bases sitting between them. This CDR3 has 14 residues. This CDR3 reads CASSLETYHTEAFF. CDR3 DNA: TGTGCCAGCAGTTTGGAGACGTACCACACTGAAGCTTTCTTT.

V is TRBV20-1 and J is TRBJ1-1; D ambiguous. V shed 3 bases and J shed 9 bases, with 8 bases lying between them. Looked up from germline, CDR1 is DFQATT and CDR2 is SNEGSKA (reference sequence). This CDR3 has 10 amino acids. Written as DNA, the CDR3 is TGCAGTGCTAGCCGGAGTAAAGCTTTCTTT. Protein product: CSASRSKAFF.

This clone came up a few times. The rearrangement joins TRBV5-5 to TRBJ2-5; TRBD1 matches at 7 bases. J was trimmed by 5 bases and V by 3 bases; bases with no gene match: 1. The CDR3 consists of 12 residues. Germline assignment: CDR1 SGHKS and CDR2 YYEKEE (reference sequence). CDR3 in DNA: TGTGCCAGCAGCTCGACAGGGGAGACCCAGTACTTC. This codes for CASSSTGETQYF.

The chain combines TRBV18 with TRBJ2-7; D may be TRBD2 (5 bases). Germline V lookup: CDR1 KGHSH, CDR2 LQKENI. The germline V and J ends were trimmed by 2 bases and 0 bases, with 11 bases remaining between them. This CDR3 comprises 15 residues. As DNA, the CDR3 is TGTGCCAGCTCACCAACAGCGGACTTCTCCTACGAGCAGTACTTC. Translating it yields CASSPTADFSYEQYF. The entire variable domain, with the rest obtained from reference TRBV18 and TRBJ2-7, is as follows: NAGVMQNPRHLVRRRGQEARLRCSPMKGHSHVYWYRQLPEEGLKFMVYLQKENIIDESGMPKERFSAEFPKEGPSILRIQQVVRGDSAAYFCASSPTADFSYEQYFGPGTRLTVT.

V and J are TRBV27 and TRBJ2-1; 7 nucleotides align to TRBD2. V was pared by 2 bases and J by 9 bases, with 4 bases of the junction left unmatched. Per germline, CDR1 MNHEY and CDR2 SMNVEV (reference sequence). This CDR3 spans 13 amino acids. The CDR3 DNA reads TGTGCCAGCAGTTTAGCGGGGAGGGGTGAGCAGTTCTTC. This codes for CASSLAGRGEQFF.

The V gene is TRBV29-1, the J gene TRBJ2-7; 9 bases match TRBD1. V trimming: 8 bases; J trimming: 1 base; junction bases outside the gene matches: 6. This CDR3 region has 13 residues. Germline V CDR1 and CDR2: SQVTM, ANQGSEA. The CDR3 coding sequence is TGCAGCCCTTGGACAGGGGATTCCTACGAGCAGTACTTC. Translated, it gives CSPWTGDSYEQYF.

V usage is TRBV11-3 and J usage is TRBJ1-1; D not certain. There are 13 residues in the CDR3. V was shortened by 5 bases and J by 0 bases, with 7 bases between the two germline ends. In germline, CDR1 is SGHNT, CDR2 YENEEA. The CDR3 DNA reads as TGTGCCAGCAGCCGGACGGTGAACACTGAAGCTTTCTTT. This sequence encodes CASSRTVNTEAFF. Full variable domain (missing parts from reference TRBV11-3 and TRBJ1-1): EAGVVQSPRYKIIEKKQPVAFWCNPISGHNTLYWYLQNLGQGPELLIRYENEEAVDDSQLPKDRFSAERLKGVDSTLKIQPAELGDSAVYLCASSRTVNTEAFFGQGTRLTVV.

The CDR3 region has the DNA TGTGCCACCAGCAGAGAAAGAGCAGGGGACTATGGCTACACCTTC. Translation gives CATSRERAGDYGYTF. The chain employs TRBV15 and TRBJ1-2; a weak D match, TRBD1 (6 bases). Per germline, CDR1 LNHNV and CDR2 YYDKDF (reference sequence). V shed 0 bases and J shed 3 bases, with 11 bases lying between them. The CDR3 sequence is 15 residues long.